This T cell receptor beta chain is drawn from a study of beta chain features in type 1 diabetes. This CDR3 region has 15 residues. V lost 0 bases, J lost 0 bases, and 9 bases lay in between. CDR1 SGDLS and CDR2 YYNGEE come from the germline V gene. The isolated RNA, all of it, was reverse transcribed, so expressed TCRB transcripts were what got sequenced. Roughly 3.6 million reads on average were seen across naive, central memory and regulatory T cell samples. The protocol was immunoSEQ multiplex PCR, while the TCRdb copy is restricted to in-frame clones and leaves out a portion. The data hold about 300,000 clones, with about 14% observed a single time. A remark on this clone: What it binds is unknown.

Study-wide points: Although PCR might favor shorter templates, it would do so equally in patients and controls. Cells with high TCR expression could be over-represented by cDNA sequencing. Patients with type 1 diabetes carried fewer insertions and had more deletions at their VDJ junctions. Shorter TCRB CDR3s, moderately but significantly so, marked every one of the four CD4+ subsets in Type 1 diabetes patients.

This receptor was taken from a woman aged 18-29 years with type 1 diabetes. The sample comprised naive CD4+ T cells from blood. This chain joins TRBV9 and TRBJ1-1; D is undetermined. The CDR3 is CASSVDVQMNTEAFF. CDR3 bases: TGTGCCAGCAGCGTAGATGTACAGATGAACACTGAAGCTTTCTTT.